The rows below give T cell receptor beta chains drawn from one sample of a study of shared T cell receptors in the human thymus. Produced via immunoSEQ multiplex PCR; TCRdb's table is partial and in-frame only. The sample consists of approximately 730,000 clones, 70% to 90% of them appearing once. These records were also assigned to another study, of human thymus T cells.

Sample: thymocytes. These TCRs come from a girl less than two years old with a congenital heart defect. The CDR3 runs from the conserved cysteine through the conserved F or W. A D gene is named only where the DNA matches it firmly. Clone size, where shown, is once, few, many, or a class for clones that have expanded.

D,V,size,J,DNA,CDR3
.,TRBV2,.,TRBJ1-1,TGTGCCAGCAGCCCCGTGGGGAGGACAACTGAAGCTTTCTTT,CASSPVGRTTEAFF
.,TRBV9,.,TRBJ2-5,TGTGCCAGCAGCGAAGGGACTGAGCCACCGGGTGGGACCCAGTACTTC,CASSEGTEPPGGTQYF
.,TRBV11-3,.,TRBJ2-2,TGTGCCAGCAGCTTAGAGGCCCCACAGGGATCGAACACCGGGGAGCTGTTTTTT,CASSLEAPQGSNTGELFF
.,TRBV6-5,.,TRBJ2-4,TGTGCCAGCAGCCATTCCGCCTACAACATTCAGTACTTC,CASSHSAYNIQYF
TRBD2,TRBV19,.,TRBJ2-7,TGTGCCAGTAGTATGAGGCGGGGGGCCTCCTACGAGCAGTACTTC,CASSMRRGASYEQYF
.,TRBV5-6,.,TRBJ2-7,TGTGCCAGCAGCTTGGTTGTAACAGGGACCTACGAGCAGTACTTC,CASSLVVTGTYEQYF
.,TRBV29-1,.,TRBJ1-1,TGCAGCGTCTGTGACAGAATGAACACTGAAGCTTTCTTT,CSVCDRMNTEAFF
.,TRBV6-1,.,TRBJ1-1,TGTGCCAGCAGCCACGCGTTGGGCAGGGAGGCCGAAGCTTTCTTT,CASSHALGREAEAFF
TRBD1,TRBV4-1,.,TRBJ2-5,TGCGCCAGCAGTTATACAGGGGAAGAGACCCAGTACTTC,CASSYTGEETQYF
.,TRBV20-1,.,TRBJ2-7,TGCAGTGCTAGGGCTAGGAGCGAGCAGTACTTC,CSARARSEQYF
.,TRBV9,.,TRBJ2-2,TGTGCCAGCAGCACCCCTCCGGGGAACGGGGAGCTGTTTTTT,CASSTPPGNGELFF
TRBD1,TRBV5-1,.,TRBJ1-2,TGCGCCAGCAGCTTGACAGGGGGAACGGTTTATGGCTACACCTTC,CASSLTGGTVYGYTF
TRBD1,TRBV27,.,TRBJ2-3,TGTGCCAGCAGTCTACGGGGCAGGGGGCTAGATTTT,CASSLRGRGLDF
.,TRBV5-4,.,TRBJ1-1,TGTGCCAGCAGCACGAACAGGTCTAATACAACGAACACCGAAGCTTTCTTT,CASSTNRSNTTNTEAFF
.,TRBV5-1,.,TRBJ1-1,TGCGCCAGCAGCACCTGGGGCGGCACTGAAGCTTTCTTT,CASSTWGGTEAFF
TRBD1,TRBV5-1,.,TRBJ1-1,TGCGCCAGCAGCTGGCCGGACAGGGGGCAAGGAAGGACTGAAGCTTTCTTT,CASSWPDRGQGRTEAFF
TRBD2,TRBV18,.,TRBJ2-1,TGTGCCAGCTCACCAACAGGACTAGGGACGGTAGGCAATGAGCAGTTCTTC,CASSPTGLGTVGNEQFF
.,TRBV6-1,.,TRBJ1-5,TGTGCCAGCAGTGAAAATGAGTATAGCAATCAGCCCCAGCATTTT,CASSENEYSNQPQHF
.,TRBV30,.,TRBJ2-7,TGTGCCTGGAGTGTAAAAGGGATAAGAAGGGGCCTCGACTTC,CAWSVKGIRRGLDF
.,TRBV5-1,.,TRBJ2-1,TGCGCCAGCAGTTTAGCGTGGTGGTACAATGAGCAGTTCTTC,CASSLAWWYNEQFF
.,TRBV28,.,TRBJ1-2,TGTGCCAGCAGTTCCTTGGCGGGGCCCCTCTATGGCTACACCTTC,CASSSLAGPLYGYTF
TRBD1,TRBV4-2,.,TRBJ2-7,TGTGCCAGCAGCCGATGGGACAGGCACCGCTACGAGCAGTACTTC,CASSRWDRHRYEQYF
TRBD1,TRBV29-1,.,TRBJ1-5,TGCAGCGTAGGGACAGGGTTAAATCAGCCCCAGCATTTT,CSVGTGLNQPQHF
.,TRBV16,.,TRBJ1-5,TGTGCCAGCAGCCAAACAGGGTCCCCGCCCCAGCATTTT,CASSQTGSPPQHF
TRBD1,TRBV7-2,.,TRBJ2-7,TGTGCCAGCAGCTCTCGGACAGGAGCGAACTACGAGCAGTACTTC,CASSSRTGANYEQYF
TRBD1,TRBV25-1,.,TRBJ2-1,TGTGCCAGCAGTGATACAGGGGCTGCGGAGCAGTTCTTC,CASSDTGAAEQFF
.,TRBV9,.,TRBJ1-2,TGTGCCAGCAGCGTAGGGGTGCAGGATGGCTACACCTTC,CASSVGVQDGYTF
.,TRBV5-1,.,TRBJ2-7,TGCGCCAGCAGAATAGCGGAGTACTCGGGGTCCTACGAGCAGTACTTC,CASRIAEYSGSYEQYF
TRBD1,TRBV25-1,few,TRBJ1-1,TGTGCCAGCAGTGAGGACTTACAGGGGGCGAACACTGAAGCTTTCTTT,CASSEDLQGANTEAFF
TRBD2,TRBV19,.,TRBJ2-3,TGTGCCAGTAGTATTAAGGGAGGGAGGAACACAGATACGCAGTATTTT,CASSIKGGRNTDTQYF
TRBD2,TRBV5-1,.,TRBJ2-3,TGCGCCAGCAGCTTGGTCGGACTAGCGGGGGGGAGCACAGATACGCAGTATTTT,CASSLVGLAGGSTDTQYF
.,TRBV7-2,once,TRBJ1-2,TGTGCCAGCAGCTTAGCAGGGGCTGGCTACACCTTC,CASSLAGAGYTF
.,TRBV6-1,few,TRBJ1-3,TGTGCCAGCAGTGAGGGAGACAGGTTTAGTGGAAACACCATATATTTT,CASSEGDRFSGNTIYF
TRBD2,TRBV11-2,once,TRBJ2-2,TGTGCCAGCAGCCACGCTACTAGCGGGGGCTTCACCGGGGAGCTGTTTTTT,CASSHATSGGFTGELFF
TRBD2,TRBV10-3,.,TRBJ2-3,TGTGCCATCACGGCGGGGGGGTCAGATACGCAGTATTTT,CAITAGGSDTQYF
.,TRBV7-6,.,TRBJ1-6,TGTGCCAGCAGCCCGTTCCCCCGTACACCCCTCCACTTT,CASSPFPRTPLHF
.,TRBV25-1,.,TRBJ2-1,TGTGCCAGCAGTGAATATCTGTCCCGGGACAATGAGCAGTTCTTC,CASSEYLSRDNEQFF
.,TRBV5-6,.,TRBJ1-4,TGTGCCAGCAGCCCGGACAAAAGGCTCCCTAGAAATAATGAAAAACTGTTTTTT,CASSPDKRLPRNNEKLFF
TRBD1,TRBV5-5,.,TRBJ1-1,TGTGCCAGCAGCCCTGGGGGGACAGATAAGAGCACTGAAGCTTTCTTT,CASSPGGTDKSTEAFF
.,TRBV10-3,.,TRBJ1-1,TGTGCCATCAGCCCGAGGCCGAACACTGAAGCTTTCTTT,CAISPRPNTEAFF
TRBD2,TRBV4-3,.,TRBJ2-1,TGCGCCAGCAGCCAAGATCGAGGCGGGGGATACAATGAGCAGTTCTTC,CASSQDRGGGYNEQFF
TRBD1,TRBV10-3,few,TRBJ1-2,TGTGCCATCAGTGATATGGGACAGCGAAGCTATGGCTACACCTTC,CAISDMGQRSYGYTF
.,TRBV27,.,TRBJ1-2,TGTGCCTCACGGGGTCTACCGGGAGATTTCTATGGCTACACCTTC,CASRGLPGDFYGYTF
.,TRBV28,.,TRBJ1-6,TGTGCCACCAAAAAATTCCGAGGCCGTCCCCTCCACTTT,CATKKFRGRPLHF
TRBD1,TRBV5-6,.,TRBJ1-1,TGTGCCAGCAGCTTACTTAAAGACAGGGGAGGGTGGAACACTGAAGCTTTCTTT,CASSLLKDRGGWNTEAFF
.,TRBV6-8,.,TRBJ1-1,TGTGCCAGCAGTTACTCGAGGATCAGAGACTCTGAAGCTTTCTTT,CASSYSRIRDSEAFF
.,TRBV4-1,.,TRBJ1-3,TGCGCCAGCAGCCAAGATTGGGGGGGGCCAGGAAACACCATATATTTT,CASSQDWGGPGNTIYF
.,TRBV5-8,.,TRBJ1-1,TGTGCCAGCAGCGAGCAGTCGGGGAACACTGAAGCTTTCTTT,CASSEQSGNTEAFF
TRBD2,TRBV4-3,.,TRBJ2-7,TGCGCCAGCAGCCAGACGACTAGCGGGGGGGCGTACGAGCAGTACTTC,CASSQTTSGGAYEQYF
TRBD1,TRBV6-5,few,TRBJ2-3,TGTGCCAGCAGAGCCCGGGACAGCCGCACAGATACGCAGTATTTT,CASRARDSRTDTQYF
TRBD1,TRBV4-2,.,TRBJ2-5,TGTGCCAGCAGCCAAGATGAGGACAGGACTTCTCAAGAGACCCAGTACTTC,CASSQDEDRTSQETQYF
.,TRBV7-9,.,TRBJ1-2,TGTGCCAGCAGCTCTCCCTTTACGGAAGGAGGAGGCTACACCTTC,CASSSPFTEGGGYTF
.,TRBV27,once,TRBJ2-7,TGTGCCAGCAGTTTAACAGGGTCCGAAAATACCTACGAGCAGTACTTC,CASSLTGSENTYEQYF